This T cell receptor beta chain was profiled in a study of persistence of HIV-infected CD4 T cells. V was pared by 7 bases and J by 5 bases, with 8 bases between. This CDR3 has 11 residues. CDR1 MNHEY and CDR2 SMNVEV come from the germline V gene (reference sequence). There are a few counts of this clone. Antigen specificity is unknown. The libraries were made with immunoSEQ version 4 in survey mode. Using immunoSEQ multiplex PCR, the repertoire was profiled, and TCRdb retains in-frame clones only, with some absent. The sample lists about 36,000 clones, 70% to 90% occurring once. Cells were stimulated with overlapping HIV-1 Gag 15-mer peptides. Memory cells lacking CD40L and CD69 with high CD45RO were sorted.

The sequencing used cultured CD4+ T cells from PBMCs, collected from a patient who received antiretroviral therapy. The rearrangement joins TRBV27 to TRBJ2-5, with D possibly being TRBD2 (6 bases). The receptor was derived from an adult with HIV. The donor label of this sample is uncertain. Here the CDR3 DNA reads TGTGCCAGCACACGGGGGGAGACCCAGTACTTC. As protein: CASTRGETQYF.